The entry that follows covers one T cell receptor beta chain sequence. These data originate in a study of T cells expressing NK-cell markers. After re-calling the 5' RACE reads, TCRdb lists one entry per CDR3 protein, DNA absent. Recorded for this sample: over 200,000 distinct CDR3 sequences. Germline V gene lookup returns CDR1 SGHVS and CDR2 FQNEAQ. This CDR3 is built from 14 residues. The clonotype was recovered from a man between 18 and 29 years old in good health. The sequencing sample was made of blood T cells: a sorted CD56 or NKG2C T cell subset, CD4+ or CD8+ T cells, or bulk PBMC T cells (not recorded which). This chain links TRBV7-8 with TRBJ2-1; TCRdb selects TRBD2, and the lack of DNA leaves this call unchecked. The CDR3 region is CASSFLREVNEQFF.